This T cell receptor beta chain was sequenced for a study of Ad26.COV2.S vaccination and SARS-CoV-2 variants. Across the study: Dosing was one shot or two shots 56 days apart.

Treatment meaning: 15 to 20 received Ad26.COV2.S at low or high dose, single or two shots; about five received placebo; per-sample allocation not given. Sampling happened 63 days after the first vaccine or placebo injection. Produced via immunoSEQ multiplex PCR; TCRdb's table is partial and in-frame only. The sample lists 200,000 to 250,000 clones; 88% were seen once. Trimming cost V 5 bases and J 5 bases, with 18 bases left between them. In germline, CDR1 is MDHEN, CDR2 SYDVKM. The CDR3 length is 15 residues. V usage is TRBV28 and J usage is TRBJ2-5; D perhaps matches TRBD1 (6 bases). The TCR comes from a person aged 18-60 years who received the Ad26.COV2.S COVID-19 vaccine or a placebo. The sample in question was peripheral blood, obtained in a trial of Ad26.COV2.S vaccine versus placebo. In DNA, the CDR3 is TGTGCCAGCAGTACCGGGACATTCCCCCGGGAGACCCAGTACTTC. Translating gives CASSTGTFPRETQYF.